The clone carrying this T cell receptor beta chain was seen a few times. The target antigen is unknown. This sample was taken from a study of CD8 T cells in ankylosing spondylitis. Study-wide results and limits: Both synovial fluid and blood in reactive arthritis had previously been reported to carry some motif variants. Within ankylosing spondylitis blood, a TCR beta motif made up of under 10 highly homologous variants appeared to be characteristic. According to the report, clones linked to the disease were significantly enriched in matched synovial fluid samples taken from ankylosing spondylitis patients.

Quantitative 5'-RACE with molecular barcodes was used to make the TCR beta libraries. TCRdb re-called the 5' RACE reads with MiXCR, one entry per CDR3 protein. The sample carries 250,000 to 350,000 distinct CDR3 sequences, roughly 20% recorded once. This CDR3 contains 15 residues. Germline V gene sequence: CDR1 SGHDN, CDR2 FVKESK. J lost 1 base, V lost 4 bases, and 5 bases had no gene match. The V gene is TRBV14, the J gene TRBJ2-5; 8 bases are shared with TRBD1. The sequenced material came from blood, either unsorted or a sorted T cell fraction (not recorded which). This receptor was obtained from a male donor with ankylosing spondylitis or in good health (not recorded which). In nucleotides, the CDR3 is TGTGCCAGCAGCCCTGACAGGGGAAGCCAAGAGACCCAGTACTTC. This encodes CASSPDRGSQETQYF.